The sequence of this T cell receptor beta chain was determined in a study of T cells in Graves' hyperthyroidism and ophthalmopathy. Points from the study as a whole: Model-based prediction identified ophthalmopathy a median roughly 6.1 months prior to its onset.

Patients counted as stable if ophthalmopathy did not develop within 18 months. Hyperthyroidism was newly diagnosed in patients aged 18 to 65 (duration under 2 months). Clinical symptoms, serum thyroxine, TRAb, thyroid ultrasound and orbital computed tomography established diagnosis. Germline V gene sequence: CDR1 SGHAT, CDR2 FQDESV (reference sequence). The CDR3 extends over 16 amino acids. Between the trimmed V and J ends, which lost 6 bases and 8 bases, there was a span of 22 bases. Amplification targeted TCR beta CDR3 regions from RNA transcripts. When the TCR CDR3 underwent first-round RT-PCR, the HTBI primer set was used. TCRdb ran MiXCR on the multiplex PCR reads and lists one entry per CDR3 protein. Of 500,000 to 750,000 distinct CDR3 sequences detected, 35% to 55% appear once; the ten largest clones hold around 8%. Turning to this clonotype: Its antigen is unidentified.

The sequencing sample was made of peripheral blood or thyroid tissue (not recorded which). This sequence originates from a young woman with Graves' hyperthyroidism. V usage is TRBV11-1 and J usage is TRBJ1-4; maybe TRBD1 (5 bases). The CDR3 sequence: CASSIGTVLRWEKLFF. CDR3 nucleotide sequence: TGTGCCAGCAGTATCGGGACCGTTTTACGGTGGGAAAAACTGTTTTTT.